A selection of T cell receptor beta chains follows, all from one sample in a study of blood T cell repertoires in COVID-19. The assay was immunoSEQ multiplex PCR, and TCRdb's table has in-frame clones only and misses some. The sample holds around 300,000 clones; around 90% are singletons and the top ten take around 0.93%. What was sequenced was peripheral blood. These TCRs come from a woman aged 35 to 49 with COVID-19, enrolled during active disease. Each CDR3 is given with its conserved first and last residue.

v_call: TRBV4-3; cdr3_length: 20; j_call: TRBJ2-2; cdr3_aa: CASSQLYFTSGTGDHGELFF
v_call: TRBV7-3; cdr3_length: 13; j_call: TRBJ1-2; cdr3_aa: CASSLGGSPPNTF
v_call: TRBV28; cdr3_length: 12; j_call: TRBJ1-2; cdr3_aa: CASSNPGSVSTF
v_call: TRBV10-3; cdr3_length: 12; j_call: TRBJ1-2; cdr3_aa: CAISDSGYGYTF
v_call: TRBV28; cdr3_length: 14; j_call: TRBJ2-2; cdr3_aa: CASSSPGLTGELFF
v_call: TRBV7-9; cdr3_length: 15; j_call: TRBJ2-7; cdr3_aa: CASTVDSPNTYEQYF
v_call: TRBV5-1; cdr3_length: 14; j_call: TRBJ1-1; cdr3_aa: CASSYPDRDTEAFF
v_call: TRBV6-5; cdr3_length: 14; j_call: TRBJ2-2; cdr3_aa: CASSHSGEKGELFF
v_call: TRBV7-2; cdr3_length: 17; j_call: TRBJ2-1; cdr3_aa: CASSLSSGGPQYNEQFF
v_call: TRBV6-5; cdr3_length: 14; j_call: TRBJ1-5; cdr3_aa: CASSYSGINQPQHF
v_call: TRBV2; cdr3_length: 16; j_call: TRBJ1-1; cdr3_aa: CASNRGPKGAETEAFF
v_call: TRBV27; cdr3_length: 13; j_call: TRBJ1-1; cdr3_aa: CASSLKGGTEAFF
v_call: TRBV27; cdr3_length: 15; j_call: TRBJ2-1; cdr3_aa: CASSPGDSGPNEQFF
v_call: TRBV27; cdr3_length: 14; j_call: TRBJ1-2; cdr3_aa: CASSLRQGANGYTF
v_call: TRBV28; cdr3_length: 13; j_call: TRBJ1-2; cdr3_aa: CASSLWQGHGYTF
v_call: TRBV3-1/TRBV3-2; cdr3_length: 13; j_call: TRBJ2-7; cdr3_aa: CASSLVGSYEQYF
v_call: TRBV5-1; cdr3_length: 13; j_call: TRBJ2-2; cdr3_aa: CASSSTQAGELFF
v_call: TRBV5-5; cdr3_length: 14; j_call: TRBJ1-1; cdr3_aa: CASSRTGFNTEAFF
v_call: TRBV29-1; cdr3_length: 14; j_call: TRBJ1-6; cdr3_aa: CSVGTGQGNSPLHF
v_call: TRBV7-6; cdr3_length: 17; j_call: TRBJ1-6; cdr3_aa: CASSPTGPSSYNSPLHF
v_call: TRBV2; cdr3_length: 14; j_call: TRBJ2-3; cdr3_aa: CASSETGFSDTQYF
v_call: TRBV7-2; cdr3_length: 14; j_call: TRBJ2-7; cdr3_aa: CASSLGTAVGEQYF
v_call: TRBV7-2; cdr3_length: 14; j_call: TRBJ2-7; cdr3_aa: CASSLNRISYEQYF
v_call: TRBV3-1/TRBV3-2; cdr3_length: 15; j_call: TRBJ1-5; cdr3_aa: CASSQDPGVNQPQHF
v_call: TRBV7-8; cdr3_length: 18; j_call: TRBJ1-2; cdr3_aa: CASSLALIGGIRDYGYTF
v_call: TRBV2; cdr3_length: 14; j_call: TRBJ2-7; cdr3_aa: CASSGLAGGNEQYF
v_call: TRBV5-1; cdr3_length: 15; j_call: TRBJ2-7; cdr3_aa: CASSWEYRDAYEQYF
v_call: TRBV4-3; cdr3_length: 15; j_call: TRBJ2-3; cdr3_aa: CASSPTSATSDTQYF
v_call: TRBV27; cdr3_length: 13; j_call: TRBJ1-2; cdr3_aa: CASSFGLNSGYTF
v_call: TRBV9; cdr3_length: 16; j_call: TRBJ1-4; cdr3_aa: CASSVGTSGGVEKLFF
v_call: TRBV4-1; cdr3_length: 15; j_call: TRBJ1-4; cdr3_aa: CASSQVGTGNEKLFF
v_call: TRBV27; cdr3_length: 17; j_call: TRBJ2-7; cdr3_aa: CASSPGLAEVGPYEQYF
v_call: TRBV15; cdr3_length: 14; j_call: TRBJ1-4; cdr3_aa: CATTQFGTNEKLFF
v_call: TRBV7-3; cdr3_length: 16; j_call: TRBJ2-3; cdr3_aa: CASSLRLAGSTDTQYF
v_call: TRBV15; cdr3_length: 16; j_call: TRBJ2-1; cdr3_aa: CATSREMASGAVEQFF
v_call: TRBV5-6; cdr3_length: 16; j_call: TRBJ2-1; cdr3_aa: CASSGSGTTTYNEQFF
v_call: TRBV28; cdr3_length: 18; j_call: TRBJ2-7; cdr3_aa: CASSYGLSLEPSSYEQYF
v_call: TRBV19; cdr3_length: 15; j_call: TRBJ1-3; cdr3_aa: CASSIMGGTGNTIYF
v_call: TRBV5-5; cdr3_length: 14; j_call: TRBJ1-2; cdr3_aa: CASSLGQGAGGYTF
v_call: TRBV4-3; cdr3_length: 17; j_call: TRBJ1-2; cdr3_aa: CASSQEGRGRGYYGYTF
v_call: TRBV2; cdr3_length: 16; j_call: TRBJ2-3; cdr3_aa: CASSVLAMLSTDTQYF
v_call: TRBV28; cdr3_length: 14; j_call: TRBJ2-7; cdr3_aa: CASSPRGSTYEQYF
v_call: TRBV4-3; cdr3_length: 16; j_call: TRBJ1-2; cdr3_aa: CASSQGMTGTNYGYTF
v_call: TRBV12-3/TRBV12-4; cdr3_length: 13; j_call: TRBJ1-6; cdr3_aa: CASSSWEDSPLHF
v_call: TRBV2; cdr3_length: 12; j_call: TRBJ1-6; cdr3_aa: CASSPDNSPLHF
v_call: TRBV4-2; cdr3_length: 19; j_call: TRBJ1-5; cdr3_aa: CASSQGAPGQGSGGQPQHF